The TCR beta chain described here comes from a study of T cell responses to AZD1222 COVID-19 vaccine. Study results and limitations: Among spike-specific TCRs, nearly half reportedly target unmutated variant regions.

Only in-frame clones appear in the TCRdb table, and some are missing; sequencing was by immunoSEQ multiplex PCR. In the table there are around 150,000 clones, about 92% of which are singletons. This clone was found once. What it binds is not known. The CDR3 contains 13 residues. Looked up from germline, CDR1 is SGHDT and CDR2 is YYEEEE. V lost 0 bases, J lost 7 bases, and 10 bases lay in between. The genes are TRBV5-6 and TRBJ1-2; no clear D gene. The source material was peripheral blood, sampled 28 days after the second AZD1222 dose. The receptor comes from an adult who received the AZD1222 COVID-19 vaccine. The CDR3 is CASSLGWAGGYTF. The CDR3 nucleotides are TGTGCCAGCAGCTTGGGCTGGGCGGGTGGCTACACCTTC.